The 30 T cell receptor beta chains in this list originate from one sample, sequenced in a study of shared clonotypes between healthy human individuals. Some clones are missing from TCRdb's copy, which holds only in-frame ones; the method was immunoSEQ multiplex PCR. In the table there are almost 750,000 clones, roughly two thirds of which are singletons. Material for sequencing was memory CD4+ T cells sorted from blood. Subset meaning: CD45RA-negative fraction. The receptors originated from a young woman in good health.

This rearrangement joins TRBV28 to TRBJ2-5, with D possibly matching TRBD2 (5 bases). The closer fit of TRBJ2-7 to the DNA end suggests the J call may be wrong. Germline assignment: CDR1 MDHEN and CDR2 SYDVKM. This CDR3 is 13 amino acids long. Here the CDR3 reads CASSRGSIYEQYF. In DNA form, the CDR3 reads TGTGCCAGCAGCCGAGGGTCCATCTACGAGCAGTACTTC.

The V call is TRBV5-1, the J call TRBJ1-1; 9 nucleotides match TRBD1. Germline CDR1 is SGHRS and CDR2 is YFSETQ. The CDR3 totals 17 residues. The trim removed 3 bases at V and 1 base at J, leaving 10 bases unmatched. The CDR3 loop is CASSWTGVEVGNTEAFF. The CDR3 DNA follows: TGCGCCAGCAGCTGGACAGGGGTGGAGGTTGGGAACACTGAAGCTTTCTTT.

This clone occurred once. The V call is TRBV14, the J call TRBJ2-7; D is possibly TRBD2 (5 bases). The CDR3 spans 13 residues. Germline values: CDR1 SGHDN, CDR2 FVKESK. Trimming cost V 0 bases and J 6 bases, with 9 bases left between them. The CDR3 DNA sequence: TGTGCCAGCAGCCAAGATCGGAGCGGCGAGCAGTACTTC. It yields the protein CASSQDRSGEQYF.

V usage is TRBV18 and J usage is TRBJ2-5; D gene unclear. The DNA end is more similar to TRBJ2-7, so the J call may be wrong. The CDR3 loop spans 15 amino acids. CDR1 is KGHSH and CDR2 is LQKENI in the germline V gene. In DNA form, the CDR3 reads TGTGCCAGCTCACTGGGTTTGGCACAGAACTACGAGCAGTACTTC. As protein: CASSLGLAQNYEQYF.

The chain combines TRBV11-2 with TRBJ1-5; tentatively, D is TRBD1 (5 bases). The V gene's germline CDR1 is SGHAT and CDR2 FQNNGV. Trimming left V 5 bases short and J 4 bases short, with 18 bases between. The CDR3 sequence is 16 residues long. The CDR3 spells CASSQGEGGANQPQHF. In DNA, the CDR3 is TGTGCCAGCAGCCAAGGGGAGGGAGGCGCTAATCAGCCCCAGCATTTT.

The chain couples TRBV30 to TRBJ1-5; TRBD1 matches 7 bases. Germline V lookup: CDR1 GTSNPN, CDR2 SVGIG (reference sequence). V trimming: 4 bases; J trimming: 5 bases; junction bases outside the gene matches: 11. The CDR3 covers 15 residues. This CDR3 reads CAWTPGQGGDQPQHF. DNA for the CDR3: TGTGCCTGGACCCCCGGGCAGGGGGGCGATCAGCCCCAGCATTTT.

This clone has more than one count but fewer than ten. The V call is TRBV7-2, the J call TRBJ2-2, with D tentatively TRBD1 (6 bases). Germline assignment: CDR1 SGHTA and CDR2 FQGNSA. The CDR3 sequence is 12 residues long. Trimming took off 4 bases at V and 8 bases at J, with 8 bases between the two ends. The CDR3 sequence: CASSSRGGELFF. CDR3 nucleotides: TGTGCCAGCAGCTCCAGGGGTGGGGAGCTGTTTTTT. The full variable domain, its missing parts supplied by reference TRBV7-2 and TRBJ2-2, is GAGVSQSPSNKVTEKGKDVELRCDPISGHTALYWYRQSLGQGLEFLIYFQGNSAPDKSGLPSDRFSAERTGGSVSTLTIQRTQQEDSAVYLCASSSRGGELFFGEGSRLTVL.

This sequence joins TRBV6-5 and TRBJ1-1, with no clear D. There are 11 residues in the CDR3. V lost 6 bases and J lost 8, with 10 bases in between. Germline V lookup: CDR1 MNHEY, CDR2 SVGAGI. The CDR3 sequence: CASRGRREAFF. The CDR3, as DNA: TGTGCCAGCAGGGGAAGGAGGGAAGCTTTCTTT.

This clone was observed once. J is TRBJ2-7 and V is TRBV5-1; D may be TRBD1 (6 bases). This CDR3 region has 16 residues. CDR1 is SGHRS, CDR2 YFSETQ, per germline. V was clipped by 2 bases and J by 2 bases, with 17 bases between them. The CDR3 loop reads CASSFQGSRETYEQYF. The CDR3 DNA sequence: TGCGCCAGCAGCTTCCAGGGGTCCCGTGAAACCTACGAGCAGTACTTC.

This clone occurred a few times. The chain has TRBV5-1 and TRBJ2-7; unclear D gene. Trimming stripped 1 base from V and 6 bases from J, with 5 bases between. Germline CDR1 reads SGHRS; CDR2 reads YFSETQ. The CDR3 extends over 11 amino acids. CDR3 protein: CASSLTAEQYF. The CDR3 DNA follows: TGCGCCAGCAGCTTGACAGCCGAGCAGTACTTC.

In DNA, the CDR3 is TGTGCCAGCAGTGCGGGGTGGGGCACTGAAGCTTTCTTT. This sequence encodes CASSAGWGTEAFF. The chain links TRBV6-4 to TRBJ1-1; D call uncertain. V lost 4 bases, J lost 4 bases, and 10 bases lay in between. The V gene's germline CDR1 is MRHNA and CDR2 SNTAGT. This CDR3 spans 13 amino acids.

This CDR3 reads CASTPNALAGDHEQFF. The CDR3, as DNA: TGTGCCAGCACCCCCAACGCACTGGCGGGAGATCATGAGCAGTTCTTC. The V and J genes are TRBV7-2 and TRBJ2-1; 7 bases line up with TRBD2. There are 16 residues in the CDR3. The ends lost 7 bases at V and 8 bases at J; junction bases unmatched: 17. The germline CDR1 and CDR2 sequences are SGHTA and FQGNSA.

The chain combines TRBV6-1 with TRBJ1-3, with D uncertain. The CDR3 covers 13 residues. Per the germline V gene, CDR1 is MNHNS and CDR2 is SASEGT. Deletions cut 7 bases from V and 0 bases from J, with 7 bases between. This chain's CDR3 is CASTRDSGNTIYF. As DNA, the CDR3 is TGTGCCAGCACCCGGGACTCTGGAAACACCATATATTTT.

The chain employs TRBV28 and TRBJ1-3; 8 nucleotides align to TRBD1. The ends lost 6 bases at V and 11 bases at J; junction bases unmatched: 15. Germline V gene data show CDR1 as MDHEN and CDR2 as SYDVKM. This CDR3 spans 15 amino acids. This CDR3 reads CASRLGGQVFGSIYF. Here the CDR3 DNA reads TGTGCCAGCAGGCTAGGGGGACAGGTTTTTGGCTCCATATATTTT.

There are many counts of this clone. The identical CDR3 is also encoded by other nucleotide sequences in the sample. The chain couples TRBV2 to TRBJ2-3; no reliable D call. The CDR3 consists of 12 residues. The V and J ends lost 6 bases and 2 bases respectively, with 6 bases between them. Germline CDR1 and CDR2: SNHLY and FYNNEI. The DNA for the CDR3 is TGTGCCAGCAGGGGCGACACAGATACGCAGTATTTT. Residues: CASRGDTDTQYF. The full variable domain, in which reference TRBV2 and TRBJ2-3 provide the parts outside the CDR3, is EPEVTQTPSHQVTQMGQEVILRCVPISNHLYFYWYRQILGQKVEFLVSFYNNEISEKSEIFDDQFSVERPDGSNFTLKIRSTKLEDSAMYFCASRGDTDTQYFGPGTRLTVL.

The V gene is TRBV5-1, the J gene TRBJ2-2; tentatively, D is TRBD2 (7 bases). The CDR3 has 15 residues. Germline V gene data show CDR1 as SGHRS and CDR2 as YFSETQ. V lost 4 bases and J lost 3, with 13 bases in between. CDR3 loop: CASSRRGADTGELFF. CDR3 DNA sequence: TGCGCCAGCAGCCGCCGGGGGGCGGACACCGGGGAGCTGTTTTTT. Based on the CDR3 plus reference TRBV5-1 and TRBJ2-2, the full variable domain is KAGVTQTPRYLIKTRGQQVTLSCSPISGHRSVSWYQQTPGQGLQFLFEYFSETQRNKGNFPGRFSGRQFSNSRSEMNVSTLELGDSALYLCASSRRGADTGELFFGEGSRLTVL.

This clone showed up just once. V and J are TRBV19 and TRBJ1-3; TRBD1 is a possible D gene (6 bases). The CDR3 consists of 15 residues. Germline V gene sequence: CDR1 LNHDA, CDR2 SQIVND (reference sequence). Trimming stripped 4 bases from V and 2 bases from J, with 12 bases between. The CDR3: CASSTFTGTGNTIYF. Written as DNA, the CDR3 is TGTGCCAGTAGTACCTTCACAGGGACTGGAAACACCATATATTTT.

V is TRBV23-1 and J is TRBJ2-2; D is possibly TRBD1 (5 bases). TRBV23-1 is placed among ORFs of uncertain function. Trimming stripped 0 bases from V and 5 bases from J, with 16 bases between. The CDR3 spans 17 residues. CDR3 in amino acids: CASSQSGQGFRTGELFF. CDR3 nucleotide sequence: TGCGCCAGCAGTCAATCGGGTCAGGGATTTAGGACCGGGGAGCTGTTTTTT.

V usage is TRBV7-2 and J usage is TRBJ2-1, with 7 nucleotides matching TRBD2. Germline V gene lookup returns CDR1 SGHTA and CDR2 FQGNSA. With 6 bases clipped from V and 4 bases from J, the junction kept 6 bases outside the gene matches. The CDR3 extends over 14 amino acids. The CDR3 region has the DNA TGTGCCAGCAGTACCCTAGCGGAATACAATGAGCAGTTCTTC. This gives the protein CASSTLAEYNEQFF.

This clone was seen more than once but under ten times. This chain links TRBV19 with TRBJ2-7; D gene uncertain. This CDR3 region has 13 residues. V was clipped by 6 bases and J by 0 bases, with 9 bases between them. Germline V gene data show CDR1 as LNHDA and CDR2 as SQIVND (reference sequence). CDR3 DNA sequence: TGTGCCAGTAGGGCCAGGAGCTCCTACGAGCAGTACTTC. Translating gives CASRARSSYEQYF.

This clone ranks as medium-sized (0.01 to 0.1%). The chain couples TRBV5-4 to TRBJ2-7; D not resolved. V dropped 0 bases and J dropped 6 bases, with 13 bases sitting between them. The CDR3 consists of 14 residues. CDR1 and CDR2 (germline): SGHNT, YYREEE (reference sequence). In DNA, the CDR3 is TGTGCCAGCAGCTTGGAATATATGGGCCGCGAGCAGTACTTC. Translating gives CASSLEYMGREQYF.

The rearrangement uses TRBV29-1 and TRBJ1-2; no clear D. The V end lost 2 bases, the J end lost 4 bases, and 8 bases lay between the germline ends. The CDR3 extends over 12 amino acids. CDR1 is SQVTM, CDR2 ANQGSEA, per germline. CDR3 sequence: CSVELGPYGYTF. The DNA for the CDR3 is TGCAGCGTTGAATTGGGCCCCTATGGCTACACCTTC.

This chain uses TRBV15 with TRBJ2-7; D is possibly TRBD2 (5 bases). The germline CDR1 and CDR2 sequences are LNHNV and YYDKDF (reference sequence). Trimming shortened V by 0 bases and J by 7 bases, and 22 bases separated the two germline ends. There are 17 residues in the CDR3. CDR3 nucleotide sequence: TGTGCCACCAGCAGAGATGCGGAGGTACCATCCTTGGGTGAGCAGTACTTC. Translating gives CATSRDAEVPSLGEQYF.

This rearrangement joins TRBV19 to TRBJ2-5, with 7 bases that match TRBD2. With 3 bases clipped from V and 2 bases from J, the junction kept 15 bases outside the gene matches. Germline loops: CDR1 LNHDA, CDR2 SQIVND (reference sequence). The CDR3 runs 18 residues. The DNA of the CDR3 is TGTGCCAGTAGTATGGTCCCCCCCTCACAAGCGGGGCAAGAGACCCAGTACTTC. Its translation: CASSMVPPSQAGQETQYF.

This clone was counted many times. The chain carries TRBV4-2 and TRBJ2-7; 8 bases align to TRBD2. The junction had 9 bases not matched to a gene; V was cut back by 3 bases and J by 2 bases. Per germline, CDR1 LGHNA and CDR2 YNFKEQ. CDR3 size: 16 residues. As DNA, the CDR3 is TGTGCCAGCAGCCACCCCGGGGGGGCGGTAGCCTACGAGCAGTACTTC. As protein: CASSHPGGAVAYEQYF.

For this clone: This sample also contains other DNA sequences that code for the same CDR3. The genes are TRBV6-1 and TRBJ1-5, with no clear D. CDR1 and CDR2 from the germline V gene are MNHNS and SASEGT. This CDR3 has 13 amino acids. V was pared by 4 bases and J by 5 bases, with 9 bases between. In DNA, the CDR3 is TGTGCCAGCAGTGTAGTGCGGGATCAGCCCCAGCATTTT. This sequence encodes CASSVVRDQPQHF.

The chain carries TRBV28 and TRBJ1-2, with D maybe TRBD1 (6 bases). Trimming removed 3 bases from V and 2 bases from J, with 13 bases in between. The germline gives CDR1 MDHEN, CDR2 SYDVKM. CDR3 length: 15 amino acids. CDR3 sequence: CASSFPTGRNYGYTF. CDR3 coding DNA: TGTGCCAGCAGTTTTCCGACAGGACGGAACTATGGCTACACCTTC.

This chain links TRBV6-6 with TRBJ2-3; D remains unclear. Germline V gene sequence: CDR1 MNHNY, CDR2 SVGAGI (reference sequence). CDR3 length: 13 residues. Trimming took 5 bases from V and 2 from J, leaving 8 bases between them. In DNA form, the CDR3 reads TGTGCCAGCAGTGCACCTCCCACAGATACGCAGTATTTT. This codes for CASSAPPTDTQYF.

J is TRBJ2-1 and V is TRBV5-1; 7 nucleotides align to TRBD1. Germline V gene lookup returns CDR1 SGHRS and CDR2 YFSETQ. The CDR3 runs to 15 residues. The V and J ends lost 5 bases and 0 bases, in that order; junction bases with no gene match: 5. The CDR3 reads CASRLTGDSYNEQFF. Written as DNA, the CDR3 is TGCGCCAGCAGACTTACAGGGGACTCCTACAATGAGCAGTTCTTC.

This chain links TRBV6-5 with TRBJ1-1; D is unclear. This CDR3 comprises 15 residues. V was pared by 1 base and J by 2 bases, with 11 bases between. Germline V lookup: CDR1 MNHEY, CDR2 SVGAGI. The CDR3: CASSYYPTLNTEAFF. Here the CDR3 DNA reads TGTGCCAGCAGTTACTACCCCACCCTCAACACTGAAGCTTTCTTT.